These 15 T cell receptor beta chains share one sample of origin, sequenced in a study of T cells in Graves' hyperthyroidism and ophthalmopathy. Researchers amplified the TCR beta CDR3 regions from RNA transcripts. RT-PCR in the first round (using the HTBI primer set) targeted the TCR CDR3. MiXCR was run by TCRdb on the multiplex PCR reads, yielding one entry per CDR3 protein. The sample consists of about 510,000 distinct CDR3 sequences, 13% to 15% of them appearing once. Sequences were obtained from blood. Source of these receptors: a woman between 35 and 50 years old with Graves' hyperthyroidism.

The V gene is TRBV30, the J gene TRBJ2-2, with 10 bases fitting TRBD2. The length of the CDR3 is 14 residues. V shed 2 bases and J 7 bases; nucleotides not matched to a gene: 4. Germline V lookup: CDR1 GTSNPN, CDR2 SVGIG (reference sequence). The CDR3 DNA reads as TGTGCCTGGAGTCTAGCGGGAGCGTTCGGGGAGCTGTTTTTT. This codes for CAWSLAGAFGELFF.

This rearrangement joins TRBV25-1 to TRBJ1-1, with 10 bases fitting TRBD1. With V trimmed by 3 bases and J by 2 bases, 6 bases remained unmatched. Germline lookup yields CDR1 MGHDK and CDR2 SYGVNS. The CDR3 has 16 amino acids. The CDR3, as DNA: TGTGCCAGCAGTGACCGGGACAGGGGAGGAAACACTGAAGCTTTCTTT. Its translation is CASSDRDRGGNTEAFF. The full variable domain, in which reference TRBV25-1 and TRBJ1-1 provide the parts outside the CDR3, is EADIYQTPRYLVIGTGKKITLECSQTMGHDKMYWYQQDPGMELHLIHYSYGVNSTEKGDLSSESTVSRIRTEHFPLTLESARPSHTSQYLCASSDRDRGGNTEAFFGQGTRLTVV.

CDR3 sequence (DNA): TGTGCCAGCAGACCGGGACTAGCGGAGGGTGAGCAGTTCTTC. It translates to CASRPGLAEGEQFF. The rearrangement links TRBV6-2 or TRBV6-3 to TRBJ2-1; 11 nucleotides match TRBD2. V shed 6 bases, J shed 9 bases, and the junction held 7 bases outside the gene matches. Per the germline V gene, CDR1 is MNHEY and CDR2 is SVGEGT. There are 14 residues in the CDR3.

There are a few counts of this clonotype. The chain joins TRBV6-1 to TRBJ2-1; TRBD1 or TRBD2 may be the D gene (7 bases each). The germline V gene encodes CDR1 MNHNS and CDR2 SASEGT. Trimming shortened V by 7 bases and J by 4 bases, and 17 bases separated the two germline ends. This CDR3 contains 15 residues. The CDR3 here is CASNGRDRAYNEQFF. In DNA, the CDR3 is TGTGCCAGCAATGGGAGGGACAGAGCATACAATGAGCAGTTCTTC.

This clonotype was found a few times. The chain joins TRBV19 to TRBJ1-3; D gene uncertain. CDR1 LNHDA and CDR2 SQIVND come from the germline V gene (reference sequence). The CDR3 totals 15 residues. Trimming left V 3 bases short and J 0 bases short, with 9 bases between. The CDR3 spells CASSILEGSGNTIYF. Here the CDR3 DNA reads TGTGCCAGTAGTATTCTGGAAGGCTCTGGAAACACCATATATTTT.

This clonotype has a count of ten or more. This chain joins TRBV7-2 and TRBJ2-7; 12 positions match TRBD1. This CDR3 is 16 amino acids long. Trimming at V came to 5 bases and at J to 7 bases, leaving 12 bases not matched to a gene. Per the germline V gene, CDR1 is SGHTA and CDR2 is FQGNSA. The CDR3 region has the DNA TGTGCCAGCAGCAACGAACCGGGACAGGGGGCGCGGGAGCAGTACTTC. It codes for CASSNEPGQGAREQYF.

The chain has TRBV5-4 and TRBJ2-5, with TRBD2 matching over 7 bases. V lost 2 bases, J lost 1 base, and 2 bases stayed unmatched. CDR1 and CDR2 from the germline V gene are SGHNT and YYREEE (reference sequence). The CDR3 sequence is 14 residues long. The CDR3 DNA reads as TGTGCCAGCAGCTTTGGCGGGAGCCAAGAGACCCAGTACTTC. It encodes CASSFGGSQETQYF.

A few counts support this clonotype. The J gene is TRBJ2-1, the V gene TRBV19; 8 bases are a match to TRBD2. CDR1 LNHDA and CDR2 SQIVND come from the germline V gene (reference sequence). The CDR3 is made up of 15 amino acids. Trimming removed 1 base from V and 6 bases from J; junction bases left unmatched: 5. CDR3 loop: CASSIVGLAVNEQFF. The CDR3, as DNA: TGTGCCAGTAGTATAGTCGGACTAGCTGTCAATGAGCAGTTCTTC.

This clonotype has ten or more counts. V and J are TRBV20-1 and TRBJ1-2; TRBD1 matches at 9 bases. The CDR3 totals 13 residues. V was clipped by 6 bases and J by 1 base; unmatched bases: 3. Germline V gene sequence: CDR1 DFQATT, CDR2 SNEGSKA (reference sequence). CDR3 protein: CSAGTGSNYGYTF. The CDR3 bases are TGCAGTGCAGGGACAGGGAGTAACTATGGCTACACCTTC.

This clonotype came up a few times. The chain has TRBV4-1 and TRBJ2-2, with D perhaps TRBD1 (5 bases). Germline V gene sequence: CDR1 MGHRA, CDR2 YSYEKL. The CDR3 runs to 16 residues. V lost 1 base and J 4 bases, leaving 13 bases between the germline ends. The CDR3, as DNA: TGCGCCAGCAGCCAAGCACCCCAGGGTGCCACCGGGGAGCTGTTTTTT. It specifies CASSQAPQGATGELFF.

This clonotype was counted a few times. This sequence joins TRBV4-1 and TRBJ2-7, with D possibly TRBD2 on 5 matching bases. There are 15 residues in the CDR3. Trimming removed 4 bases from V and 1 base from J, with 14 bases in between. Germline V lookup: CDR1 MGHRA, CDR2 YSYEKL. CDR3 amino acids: CASSLRTVGSYEQYF. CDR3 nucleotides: TGCGCCAGCAGCCTCCGGACTGTGGGATCCTACGAGCAGTACTTC.

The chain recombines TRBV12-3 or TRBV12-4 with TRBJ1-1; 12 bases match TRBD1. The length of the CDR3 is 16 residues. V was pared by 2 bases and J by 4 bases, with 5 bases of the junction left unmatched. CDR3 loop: CASSLPGDRGPTEAFF. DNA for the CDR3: TGTGCCAGCAGTTTACCCGGGGACAGGGGGCCCACTGAAGCTTTCTTT.

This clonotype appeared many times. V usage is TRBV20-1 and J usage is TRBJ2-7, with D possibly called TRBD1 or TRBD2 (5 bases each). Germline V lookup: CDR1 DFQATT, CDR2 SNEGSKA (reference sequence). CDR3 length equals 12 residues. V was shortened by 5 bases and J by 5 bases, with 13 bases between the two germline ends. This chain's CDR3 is CSAPGLLDEQYF. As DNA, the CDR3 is TGCAGTGCTCCGGGGCTGCTTGACGAGCAGTACTTC.

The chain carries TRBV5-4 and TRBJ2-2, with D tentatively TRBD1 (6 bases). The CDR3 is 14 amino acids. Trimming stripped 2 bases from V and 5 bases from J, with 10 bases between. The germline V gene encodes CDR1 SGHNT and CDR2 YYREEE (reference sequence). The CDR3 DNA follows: TGTGCCAGCAGCTTTGAGCAGGGGACCGGGGAGCTGTTTTTT. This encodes CASSFEQGTGELFF.

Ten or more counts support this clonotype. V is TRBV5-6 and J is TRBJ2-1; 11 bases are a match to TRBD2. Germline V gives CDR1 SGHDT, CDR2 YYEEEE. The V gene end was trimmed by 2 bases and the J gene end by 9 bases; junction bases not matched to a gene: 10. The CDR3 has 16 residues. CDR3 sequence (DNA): TGTGCCAGCAGCTTCATCTTAACTAGCGGGAGAAGTGAGCAGTTCTTC. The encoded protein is CASSFILTSGRSEQFF.